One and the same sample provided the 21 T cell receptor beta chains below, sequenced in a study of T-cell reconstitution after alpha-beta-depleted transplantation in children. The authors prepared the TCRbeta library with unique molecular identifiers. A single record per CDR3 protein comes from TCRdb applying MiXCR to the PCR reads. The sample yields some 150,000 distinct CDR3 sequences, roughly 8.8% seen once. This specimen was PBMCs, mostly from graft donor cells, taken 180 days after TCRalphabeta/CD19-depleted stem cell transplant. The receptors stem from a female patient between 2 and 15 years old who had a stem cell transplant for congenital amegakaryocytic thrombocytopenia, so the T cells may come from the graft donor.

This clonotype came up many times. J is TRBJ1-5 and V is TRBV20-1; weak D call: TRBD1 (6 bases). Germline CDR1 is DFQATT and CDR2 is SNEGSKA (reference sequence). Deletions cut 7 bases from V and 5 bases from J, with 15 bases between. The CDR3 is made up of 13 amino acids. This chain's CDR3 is CSVSIRGDQPQHF. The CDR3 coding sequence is TGCAGTGTTAGCATCAGGGGCGATCAGCCCCAGCATTTT.

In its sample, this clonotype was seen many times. CDR3 sequence (DNA): TGTGCCAGCAGCTTAGGGGGCCGGCAGGAGCAGTACTTC. This sequence encodes CASSLGGRQEQYF. The chain links TRBV7-8 to TRBJ2-7; D perhaps matches TRBD1 (5 bases). The CDR3 sequence is 13 residues long. The V and J ends lost 1 base and 7 bases respectively, with 11 bases between them. Germline assignment: CDR1 SGHVS and CDR2 FQNEAQ.

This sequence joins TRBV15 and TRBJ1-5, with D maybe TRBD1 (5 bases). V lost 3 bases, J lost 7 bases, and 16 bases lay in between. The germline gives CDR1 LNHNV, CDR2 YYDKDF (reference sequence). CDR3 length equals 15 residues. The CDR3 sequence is CATSRGLDTRQPQHF. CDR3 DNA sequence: TGTGCCACCAGCAGGGGGTTGGACACTCGACAGCCCCAGCATTTT.

CDR3 sequence: CASSLDGPRAATYEQYF. For the CDR3, the DNA is TGCGCCAGCAGCTTGGATGGGCCCCGGGCCGCAACCTACGAGCAGTACTTC. J is TRBJ2-7 and V is TRBV5-1; no definite D call. V lost 0 bases and J lost 2, with 18 bases in between. This CDR3 has 17 residues. Germline V gene sequence: CDR1 SGHRS, CDR2 YFSETQ.

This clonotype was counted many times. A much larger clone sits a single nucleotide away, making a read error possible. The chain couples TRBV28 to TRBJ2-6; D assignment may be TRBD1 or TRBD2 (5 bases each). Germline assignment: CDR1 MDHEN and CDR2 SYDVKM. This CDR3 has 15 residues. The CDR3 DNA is TGTGCCAGCAGTTTTTTGGGCCCCGGGGCCAACGGCCTGACTTTC. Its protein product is CASSFLGPGANGLTF.

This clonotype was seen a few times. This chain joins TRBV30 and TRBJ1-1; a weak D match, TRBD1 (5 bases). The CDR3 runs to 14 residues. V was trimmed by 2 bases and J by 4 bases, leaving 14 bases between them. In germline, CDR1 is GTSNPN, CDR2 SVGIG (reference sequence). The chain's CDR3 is CAWSRGPGGTEAFF. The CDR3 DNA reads TGTGCCTGGAGTCGAGGACCGGGGGGCACTGAAGCTTTCTTT.

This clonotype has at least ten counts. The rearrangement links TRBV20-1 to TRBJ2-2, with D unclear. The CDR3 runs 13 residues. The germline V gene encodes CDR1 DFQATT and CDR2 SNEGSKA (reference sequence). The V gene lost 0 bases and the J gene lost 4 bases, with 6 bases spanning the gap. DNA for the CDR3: TGCAGTGCTAGAGAAAGGGCCACCGGGGAGCTGTTTTTT. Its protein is CSARERATGELFF.

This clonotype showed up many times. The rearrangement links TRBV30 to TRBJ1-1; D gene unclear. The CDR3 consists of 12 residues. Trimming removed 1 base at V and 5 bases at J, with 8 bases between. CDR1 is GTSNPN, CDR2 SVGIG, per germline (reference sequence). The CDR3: CAWSERWTEAFF. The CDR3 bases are TGTGCCTGGAGTGAGAGGTGGACTGAAGCTTTCTTT.

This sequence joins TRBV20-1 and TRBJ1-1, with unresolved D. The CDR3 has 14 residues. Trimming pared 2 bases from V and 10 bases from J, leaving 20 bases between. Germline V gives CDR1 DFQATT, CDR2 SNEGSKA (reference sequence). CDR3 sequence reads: CSARKTDLSGAAFF. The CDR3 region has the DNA TGCAGTGCTAGAAAAACGGACCTTTCGGGCGCAGCTTTCTTT.

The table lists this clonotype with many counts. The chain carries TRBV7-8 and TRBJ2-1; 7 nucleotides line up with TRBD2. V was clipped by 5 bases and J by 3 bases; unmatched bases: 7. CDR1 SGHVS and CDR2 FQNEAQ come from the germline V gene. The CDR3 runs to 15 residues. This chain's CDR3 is CASSEASGLYNEQFF. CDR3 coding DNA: TGTGCCAGCAGCGAAGCTAGCGGCCTCTACAATGAGCAGTTCTTC.

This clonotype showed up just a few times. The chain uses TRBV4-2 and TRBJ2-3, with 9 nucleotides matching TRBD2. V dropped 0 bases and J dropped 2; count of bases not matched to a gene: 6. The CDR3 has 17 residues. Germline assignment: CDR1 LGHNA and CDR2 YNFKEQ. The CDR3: CASSQEVLAGYTDTQYF. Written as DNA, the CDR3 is TGTGCCAGCAGCCAAGAGGTGCTAGCGGGGTACACAGATACGCAGTATTTT.

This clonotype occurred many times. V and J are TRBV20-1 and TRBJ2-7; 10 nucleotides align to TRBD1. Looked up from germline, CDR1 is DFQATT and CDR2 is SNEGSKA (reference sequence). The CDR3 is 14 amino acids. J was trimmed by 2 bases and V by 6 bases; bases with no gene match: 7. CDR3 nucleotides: TGCAGTGCCAACCGGGACAGGGGAACCTACGAGCAGTACTTC. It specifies CSANRDRGTYEQYF.

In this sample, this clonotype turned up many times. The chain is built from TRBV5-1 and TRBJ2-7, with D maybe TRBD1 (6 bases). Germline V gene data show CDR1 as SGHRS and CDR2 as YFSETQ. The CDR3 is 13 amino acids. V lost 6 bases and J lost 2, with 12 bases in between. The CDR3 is CASNTGFAYEQYF. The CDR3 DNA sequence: TGCGCCAGCAATACAGGGTTCGCCTACGAGCAGTACTTC. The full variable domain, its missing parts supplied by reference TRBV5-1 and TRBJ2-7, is KAGVTQTPRYLIKTRGQQVTLSCSPISGHRSVSWYQQTPGQGLQFLFEYFSETQRNKGNFPGRFSGRQFSNSRSEMNVSTLELGDSALYLCASNTGFAYEQYFGPGTRLTVT.

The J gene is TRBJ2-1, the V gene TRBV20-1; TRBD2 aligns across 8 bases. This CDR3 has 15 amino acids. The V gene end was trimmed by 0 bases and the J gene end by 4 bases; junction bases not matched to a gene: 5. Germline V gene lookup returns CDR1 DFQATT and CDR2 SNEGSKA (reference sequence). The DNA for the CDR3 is TGCAGTGCTAGAGATCGGGGGGGGCTTTACAATGAGCAGTTCTTC. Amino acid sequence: CSARDRGGLYNEQFF.

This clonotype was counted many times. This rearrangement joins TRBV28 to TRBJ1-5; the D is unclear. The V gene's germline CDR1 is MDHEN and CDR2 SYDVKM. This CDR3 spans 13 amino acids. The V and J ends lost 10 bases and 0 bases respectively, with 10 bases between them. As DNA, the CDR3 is TGTGCCACCCACCGGGGTAGCAATCAGCCCCAGCATTTT. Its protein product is CATHRGSNQPQHF.

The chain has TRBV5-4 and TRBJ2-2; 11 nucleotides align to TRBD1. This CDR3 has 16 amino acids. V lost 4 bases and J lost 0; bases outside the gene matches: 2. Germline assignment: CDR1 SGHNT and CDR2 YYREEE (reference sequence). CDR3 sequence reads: CASSEDRGPNTGELFF. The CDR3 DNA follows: TGTGCCAGCAGCGAGGACAGGGGGCCGAACACCGGGGAGCTGTTTTTT.

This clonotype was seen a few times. This CDR3 is CSVGPGYGYTF. The CDR3 coding sequence is TGCAGCGTTGGACCGGGCTATGGCTACACCTTC. This rearrangement joins TRBV29-1 to TRBJ1-2, with D unclear. V was clipped by 4 bases and J by 4 bases, with 7 bases between them. Germline V gene lookup returns CDR1 SQVTM and CDR2 ANQGSEA. The length of the CDR3 is 11 residues.

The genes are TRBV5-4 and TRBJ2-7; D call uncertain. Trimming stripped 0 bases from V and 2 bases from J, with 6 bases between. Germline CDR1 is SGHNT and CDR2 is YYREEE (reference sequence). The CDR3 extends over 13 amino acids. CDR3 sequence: CASSLGLTYEQYF. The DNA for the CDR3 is TGTGCCAGCAGCTTGGGCTTGACCTACGAGCAGTACTTC.

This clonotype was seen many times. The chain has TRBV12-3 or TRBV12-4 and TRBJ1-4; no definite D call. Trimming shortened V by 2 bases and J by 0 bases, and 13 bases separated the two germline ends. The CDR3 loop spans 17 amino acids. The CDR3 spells CASSLFPGPATNEKLFF. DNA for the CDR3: TGTGCCAGCAGTTTATTTCCAGGTCCCGCAACTAATGAAAAACTGTTTTTT.

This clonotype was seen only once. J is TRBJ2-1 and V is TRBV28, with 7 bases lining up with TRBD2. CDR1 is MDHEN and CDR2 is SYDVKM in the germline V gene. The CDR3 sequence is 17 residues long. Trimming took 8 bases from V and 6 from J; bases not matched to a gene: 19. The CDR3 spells CASGPGQGGLVSNEQFF. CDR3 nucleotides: TGTGCCAGCGGCCCTGGGCAGGGAGGGTTGGTATCCAATGAGCAGTTCTTC.

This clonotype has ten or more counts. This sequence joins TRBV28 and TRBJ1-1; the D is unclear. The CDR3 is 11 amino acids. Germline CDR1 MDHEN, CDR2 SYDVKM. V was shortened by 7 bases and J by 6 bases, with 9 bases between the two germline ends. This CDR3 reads CASTGPSEAFF. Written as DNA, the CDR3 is TGTGCCAGCACCGGGCCCTCTGAAGCTTTCTTT.